The subject of this entry is one T cell receptor (beta chain). TCRdb re-called the PCR reads through MiXCR, storing one row per CDR3 protein. Of around 20,000 distinct CDR3 sequences listed, around 50% are singletons. The source of the sample is a study of CD4 and CD8 cells across lung adenocarcinoma regions. This CDR3 region has 15 residues. Trimming cost V 9 bases and J 13 bases; bases outside gene matches: 21. Germline assignment: CDR1 MRHNA and CDR2 SNTAGT. Localized lung adenocarcinoma, a non-small cell lung cancer, affected the donors. The clonotype originates from a female donor with lung adenocarcinoma. The CD4 and CD8 labels of this study may be unreliable. Material for sequencing was CD8+ T cells from the center of a lung tumor. This chain uses TRBV6-4 with TRBJ2-4, with 7 bases identical to TRBD1. The CDR3 reads CARGEGGRDQDTQYF. CDR3 nucleotide sequence: TGTGCCAGGGGTGAAGGGGGCCGTGACCAAGATACCCAGTACTTC.